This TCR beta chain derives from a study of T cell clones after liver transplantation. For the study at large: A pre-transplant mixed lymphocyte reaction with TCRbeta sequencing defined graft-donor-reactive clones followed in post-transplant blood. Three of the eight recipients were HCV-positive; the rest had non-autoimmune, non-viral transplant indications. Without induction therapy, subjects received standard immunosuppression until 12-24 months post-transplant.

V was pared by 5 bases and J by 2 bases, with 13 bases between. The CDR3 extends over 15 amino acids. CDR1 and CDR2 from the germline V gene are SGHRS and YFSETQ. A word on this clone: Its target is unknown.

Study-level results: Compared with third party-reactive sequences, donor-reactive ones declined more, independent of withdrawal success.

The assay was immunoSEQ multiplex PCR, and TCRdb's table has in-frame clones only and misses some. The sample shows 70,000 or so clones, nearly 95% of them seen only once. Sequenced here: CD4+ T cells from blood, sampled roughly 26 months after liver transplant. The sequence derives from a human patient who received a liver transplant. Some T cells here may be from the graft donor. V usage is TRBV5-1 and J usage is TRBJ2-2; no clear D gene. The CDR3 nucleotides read TGCGCCAGCAGTTTAACGGCCCAAAACACCGGGGAGCTGTTTTTT. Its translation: CASSLTAQNTGELFF.